This is a list of T cell receptor beta chains from one sample in a study of control samples from healthy donors and cancer patients. Clones were sequenced by immunoSEQ multiplex PCR, and TCRdb holds only the in-frame ones, with some missing. The sample has roughly 38,000 clones, 83% seen once. Sequencing was done on a sample of blood. All receptors derive from a man between 60 and 70 years old in good health. The CDR3 runs from the conserved cysteine through the conserved F or W. Fields, in order: V gene, D gene, J gene, clone size, CDR3 protein, CDR3 DNA. The D gene is left open where the match is weak. Rows give clone size only sometimes, using once, few, many, or a class for an expanded clone.

TRBV5-6	-	TRBJ2-7	-	CASSQVGDEQYF	TGTGCCAGCAGCCAAGTGGGGGACGAGCAGTACTTC
TRBV2	-	TRBJ1-2	-	CASRPLDGLLGYTF	TGTGCCAGCAGGCCCCTGGACGGTCTCCTTGGCTACACCTTC
TRBV2	-	TRBJ2-3	-	CASSVGGLTDTQYF	TGTGCCAGCAGTGTCGGGGGGCTCACAGATACGCAGTATTTT
TRBV10-3	-	TRBJ1-4	-	CAISRGTNEKLFF	TGTGCCATCTCTAGGGGTACTAATGAAAAACTGTTTTTT
TRBV30	TRBD2	TRBJ2-1	-	CAWGITTGTSGRISEQFF	TGTGCCTGGGGGATTACTACCGGGACTAGCGGGAGAATTAGTGAGCAGTTCTTC
TRBV6-5	TRBD1	TRBJ1-2	-	CASSLTGKRSYAGYTF	TGTGCCAGCAGTTTGACAGGGAAACGGTCCTACGCTGGCTACACCTTC
TRBV5-6	-	TRBJ2-3	-	CASSLEDTQYF	TGTGCCAGCAGCTTAGAAGATACGCAGTATTTT
TRBV6-4	-	TRBJ2-2	-	CASSSSPGANTGELFF	TGTGCCAGCAGCTCCTCCCCAGGGGCAAACACCGGGGAGCTGTTTTTT
TRBV5-1	TRBD2	TRBJ2-5	-	CASSSGTSGRADQYF	TGCGCCAGCAGCTCGGGGACTAGCGGGAGGGCCGACCAGTACTTC
TRBV30	-	TRBJ1-5	medium-sized	CAWSPTAGNQPQHF	TGTGCCTGGAGCCCGACAGCGGGCAATCAGCCCCAGCATTTT
TRBV19	-	TRBJ2-3	-	CASSIGPSTDTQYF	TGTGCCAGTAGTATAGGCCCCAGCACAGATACGCAGTATTTT
TRBV7-2	TRBD1	TRBJ1-2	-	CASSLGGTGANYGYTF	TGTGCCAGCAGCTTAGGGGGGACAGGGGCTAACTATGGCTACACCTTC
TRBV30	-	TRBJ1-3	once	CAWSASLGTGNTIYF	TGTGCCTGGAGTGCTTCCCTGGGGACTGGAAACACCATATATTTT
TRBV6-5	-	TRBJ2-6	-	CASNGAGANVLTF	TGTGCCAGCAACGGCGCTGGGGCCAACGTCCTGACTTTC
TRBV2	TRBD1	TRBJ1-2	-	CASSDWDRGSYTF	TGTGCCAGCAGTGATTGGGACAGGGGTAGCTACACCTTC
TRBV4-2	-	TRBJ2-7	-	CASSQDLRETYEQYF	TGTGCCAGCAGCCAAGATCTCAGGGAGACCTACGAGCAGTACTTC
TRBV24-1	-	TRBJ2-5	-	CATGEGAKETQYF	TGTGCCACCGGGGAGGGGGCGAAAGAGACCCAGTACTTC
TRBV23-1	TRBD1	TRBJ2-7	-	CASSKEGTVGYEQYF	TGCGCCAGCAGTAAAGAGGGGACAGTGGGATACGAGCAGTACTTC
TRBV5-1	-	TRBJ2-2	medium-sized	CASSSEGNTGELFF	TGCGCCAGCAGCTCGGAGGGGAACACCGGGGAGCTGTTTTTT
TRBV29-1	TRBD1	TRBJ1-3	-	CSANDRGHGNTIYF	TGCAGCGCGAACGACAGGGGGCATGGAAACACCATATATTTT
TRBV7-8	-	TRBJ1-3	-	CASSLEVDYSGNTIYF	TGTGCCAGCAGCTTAGAAGTCGACTACTCTGGAAACACCATATATTTT
TRBV28	-	TRBJ2-2	-	CASRTQGSTGELFF	TGTGCCAGCAGAACTCAGGGGTCTACCGGGGAGCTGTTTTTT
TRBV14	TRBD2	TRBJ2-2	once	CASSPGRGLAFTGELFF	TGTGCCAGCAGCCCCGGGCGGGGACTAGCGTTCACCGGGGAGCTGTTTTTT
TRBV3-1/TRBV3-2	-	TRBJ2-5	-	CASSQAGTGTQYF	TGTGCCAGCAGCCAAGCGGGAACGGGGACCCAGTACTTC
TRBV7-2	-	TRBJ1-2	once	CASSLGSNILNYGYTF	TGTGCCAGCAGCTTAGGATCGAACATTTTGAACTATGGCTACACCTTC
TRBV2	-	TRBJ1-4	few	CATRRSDFAGEKLFF	TGTGCCACCCGGAGGTCGGACTTCGCCGGAGAAAAACTGTTTTTT
TRBV5-1	-	TRBJ2-7	-	CASSLGAGQLQYEQYF	TGCGCCAGCAGCTTGGGGGCAGGGCAACTTCAATACGAGCAGTACTTC
TRBV7-2	-	TRBJ2-5	-	CASSRFSETQYF	TGTGCCAGCAGCCGGTTTTCGGAGACCCAGTACTTC
TRBV12-5	-	TRBJ2-1	few	CASGLFGVGGPRPNEQFF	TGTGCTAGTGGTTTATTTGGAGTCGGGGGACCCCGGCCCAATGAGCAGTTCTTC
TRBV7-9	-	TRBJ1-6	-	CASSLGGARYNSPLHF	TGTGCCAGCAGCTTAGGGGGGGCACGCTATAATTCACCCCTCCACTTT
TRBV10-1	TRBD2	TRBJ2-3	-	CASSERRGGLDTQYF	TGCGCCAGCAGTGAGAGGCGGGGGGGCCTGGATACGCAGTATTTT
TRBV6-5	-	TRBJ1-6	-	CASSYSNGRSPLHF	TGTGCCAGCAGTTACTCGAATGGAAGATCACCCCTCCACTTT
TRBV4-1	-	TRBJ2-4	-	CASSQVGIRNIQYF	TGCGCCAGCAGCCAAGTCGGGATCCGGAACATTCAGTACTTC
TRBV24-1	-	TRBJ1-5	few	CATSDWGGTGPSDQPQHF	TGTGCCACCAGTGATTGGGGGGGTACAGGGCCCTCCGATCAGCCCCAGCATTTT
TRBV28	-	TRBJ2-7	-	CAIGRDEQYF	TGTGCCATAGGTCGGGACGAGCAGTACTTC
TRBV28	-	TRBJ1-2	once	CASSGWQYYGYTF	TGTGCCAGCAGTGGATGGCAGTACTATGGCTACACCTTC
TRBV19	TRBD1	TRBJ1-3	-	CASSTLGQHLWSSGNTIYF	TGTGCCAGTAGTACGCTGGGACAGCACCTCTGGAGCTCTGGAAACACCATATATTTT
TRBV15	-	TRBJ2-3	-	CATSRDRVRAGQYF	TGTGCCACCAGCAGAGATCGGGTGAGGGCTGGGCAGTATTTT
TRBV4-2	TRBD1	TRBJ2-5	-	CASSLTGGQETQYF	TGTGCCAGCAGCCTGACAGGGGGCCAAGAGACCCAGTACTTC
TRBV9	-	TRBJ2-5	-	CASSTEGLAGETQYF	TGTGCCAGCAGCACGGAGGGGCTAGCTGGGGAGACCCAGTACTTC
TRBV9	TRBD1	TRBJ2-3	-	CASSSRDRGFTDTQYF	TGTGCCAGCAGCTCCCGGGACAGGGGTTTCACAGATACGCAGTATTTT
TRBV6-2/TRBV6-3	TRBD1	TRBJ2-1	-	CASSSGPPGQGREYEQFF	TGTGCCAGCAGTTCCGGCCCGCCGGGACAGGGGAGAGAATATGAGCAGTTCTTC
TRBV2	-	TRBJ2-7	once	CASSYDRHYEQYF	TGTGCCAGCAGTTACGACCGTCACTACGAGCAGTACTTC
TRBV15	-	TRBJ2-7	-	CATSRTGHEQYF	TGTGCCACCAGCAGGACAGGTCACGAGCAGTACTTC
TRBV5-5	TRBD2	TRBJ2-3	-	CASSLLLAGGVSDTQYF	TGTGCCAGCAGCCTGCTACTAGCGGGAGGCGTTTCAGATACGCAGTATTTT
TRBV6-5	TRBD1	TRBJ1-2	-	CASSYSPGTEYGYTF	TGTGCCAGCAGTTACTCACCCGGGACAGAATATGGCTACACCTTC
TRBV14	TRBD1	TRBJ1-2	few	CASSQAPAGGSYYGYTF	TGTGCCAGCAGCCAAGCCCCGGCAGGGGGAAGTTACTATGGCTACACCTTC
TRBV18	TRBD1	TRBJ1-5	-	CASSTGDRDYQPQHF	TGTGCCAGCTCAACGGGGGACAGGGATTATCAGCCCCAGCATTTT
TRBV11-2	-	TRBJ1-2	-	CASSLGLELRSGYTF	TGTGCCAGCAGCTTAGGTTTGGAACTTCGGAGCGGCTACACCTTC
TRBV7-6	-	TRBJ2-6	-	CASSLGSTPSGANVLTF	TGTGCCAGCAGCTTAGGGAGTACGCCCTCTGGGGCCAACGTCCTGACTTTC